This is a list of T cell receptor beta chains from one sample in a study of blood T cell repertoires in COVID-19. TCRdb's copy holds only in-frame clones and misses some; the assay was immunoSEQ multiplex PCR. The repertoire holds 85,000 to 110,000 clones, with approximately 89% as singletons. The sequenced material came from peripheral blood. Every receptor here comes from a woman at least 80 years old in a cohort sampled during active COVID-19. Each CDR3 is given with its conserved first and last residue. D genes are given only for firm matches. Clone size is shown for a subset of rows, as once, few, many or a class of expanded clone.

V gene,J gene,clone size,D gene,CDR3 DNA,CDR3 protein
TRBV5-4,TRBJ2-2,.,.,TGTGCCAGCACGCTTAGCGGTGTCGACACCGGGGAGCTGTTTTTT,CASTLSGVDTGELFF
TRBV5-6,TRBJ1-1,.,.,TGTGCCAGCAGCTTGGGCTGGGCCGGGAACACTGAAGCTTTCTTT,CASSLGWAGNTEAFF
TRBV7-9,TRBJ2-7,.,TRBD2,TGTGCCAGCAGCCCAATGACCGGGACTAGTATCCGCGAGCAGTACTTC,CASSPMTGTSIREQYF
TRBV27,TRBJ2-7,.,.,TGTGCCAGCAGTTTACAGGGCGACGAGCAGTACTTC,CASSLQGDEQYF
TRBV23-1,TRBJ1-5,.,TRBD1,TGCGCCAGCAGTCTAGGTGGGACAGGGTATAAGGTGAATCAGCCCCAGCATTTT,CASSLGGTGYKVNQPQHF
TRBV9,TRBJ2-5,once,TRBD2,TGTGCCAGCAGCGTCCACGGGAGGGAGACCCAGTACTTC,CASSVHGRETQYF
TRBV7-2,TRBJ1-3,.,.,TGTGCCAGCAGCTTATGGGGGCTCGGAAACACCATATATTTT,CASSLWGLGNTIYF
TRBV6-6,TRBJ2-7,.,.,TGTGCCAGCACCCCTGTTGTGGTGCGGGGCGAGCAGTACTTC,CASTPVVVRGEQYF
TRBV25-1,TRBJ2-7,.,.,TGTGCCAGCAGTGAATCCTCCCCGTACGAGCAGTACTTC,CASSESSPYEQYF
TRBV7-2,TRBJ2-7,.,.,TGTGCCAGCAGCTCCCGAGCCCAGGGGCGCTACGAGCAGTACTTC,CASSSRAQGRYEQYF
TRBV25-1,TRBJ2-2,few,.,TGTGCCAGCAGTGTGAGCGGGAACACCGGGGAGCTGTTTTTT,CASSVSGNTGELFF
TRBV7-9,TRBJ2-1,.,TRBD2,TGTGCCAGCAGCTTGACTAGCGGGAGAAATGAGCAGTTCTTC,CASSLTSGRNEQFF
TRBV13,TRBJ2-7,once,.,TGTGCCAGCACTAAGTCGGGTTACGAGCAGTACTTC,CASTKSGYEQYF
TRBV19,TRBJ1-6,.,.,TGTGCCAGTAGTCCGCAGACGGGGAATTCACCCCTCCACTTT,CASSPQTGNSPLHF
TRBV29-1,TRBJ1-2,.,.,TGCAGCGTTGAAGTTACCGGGGAGTATGGCTACACCTTC,CSVEVTGEYGYTF
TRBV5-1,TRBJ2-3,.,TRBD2,TGCGCCAGCAGCTTGGGAAGCGGGGTTAGCACAGATACGCAGTATTTT,CASSLGSGVSTDTQYF
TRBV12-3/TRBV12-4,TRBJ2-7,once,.,TGTGCCAGCAGTGCCACTCTATACGAGCAGTACTTC,CASSATLYEQYF
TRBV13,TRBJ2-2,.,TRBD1,TGTGCCAGCAGCCCACGGGACAGCTACACCGGGGAGCTGTTTTTT,CASSPRDSYTGELFF
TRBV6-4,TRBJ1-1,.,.,TGTGCCAGCAGTGAACTGGGGGGGAACACTGAAGCTTTCTTT,CASSELGGNTEAFF
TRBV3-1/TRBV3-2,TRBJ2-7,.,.,TGTGCCAGCAGCCAAGTGAGGCACGAGCAGTACTTC,CASSQVRHEQYF
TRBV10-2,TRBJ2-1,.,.,TGCGCCAGCAGTGAGTCTGGCAGGTACAATGAGCAGTTCTTC,CASSESGRYNEQFF
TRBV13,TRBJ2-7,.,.,TGTGCCAGCAGCCCCCGACAGGAAGGCATTGAGGAGCAGTACTTC,CASSPRQEGIEEQYF
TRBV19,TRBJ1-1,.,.,TGTGCCAGTAGTATGATAGGGGGACGTAATGAAGCTTTCTTT,CASSMIGGRNEAFF
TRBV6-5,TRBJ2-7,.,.,TGTGCCACTACGCGGGACGTCCCCTACGAGCAGTACTTC,CATTRDVPYEQYF
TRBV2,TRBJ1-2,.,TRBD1,TGTGCCAGCAGTACCGGGACAGGATATGGCTACACCTTC,CASSTGTGYGYTF
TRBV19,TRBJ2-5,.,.,TGTGCCAGTAGTCACAACACAGGGTTACAAGAGACCCAGTACTTC,CASSHNTGLQETQYF
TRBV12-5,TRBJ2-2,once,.,TGTGCTAGTGGTTTAAGGACAGCGAACACCGGGGAGCTGTTTTTT,CASGLRTANTGELFF
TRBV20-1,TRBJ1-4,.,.,TGCAGTGCTAGTTACAGGGCAACTAATGAAAAACTGTTTTTT,CSASYRATNEKLFF
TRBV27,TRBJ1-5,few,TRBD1,TGTGCCAGCAGTCAGGGGACAGGGACAAATCAGCCCCAGCATTTT,CASSQGTGTNQPQHF
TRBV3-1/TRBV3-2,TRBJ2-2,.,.,TGTGCCGTAGGCTCCAGGGGCGTAAGGACCGGGGAGCTGTTTTTT,CAVGSRGVRTGELFF
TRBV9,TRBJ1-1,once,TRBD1,TGTGCCAGCAGCCCCCAGGGGGTAGAGACTGAAGCTTTCTTT,CASSPQGVETEAFF